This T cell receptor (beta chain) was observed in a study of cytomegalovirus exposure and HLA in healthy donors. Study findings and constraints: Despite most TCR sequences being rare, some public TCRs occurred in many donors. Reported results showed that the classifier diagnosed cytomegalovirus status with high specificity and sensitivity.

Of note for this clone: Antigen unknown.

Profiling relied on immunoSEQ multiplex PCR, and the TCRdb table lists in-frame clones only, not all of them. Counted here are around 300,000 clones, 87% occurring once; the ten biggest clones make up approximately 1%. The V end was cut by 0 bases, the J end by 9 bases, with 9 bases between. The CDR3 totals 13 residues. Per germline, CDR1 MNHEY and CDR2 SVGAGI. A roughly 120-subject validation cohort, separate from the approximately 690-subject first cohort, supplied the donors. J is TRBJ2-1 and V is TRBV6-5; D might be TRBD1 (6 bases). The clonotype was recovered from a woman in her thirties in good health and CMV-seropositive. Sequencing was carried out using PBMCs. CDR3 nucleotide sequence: TGTGCCAGCAGTTACTCGAGGACAGCTGAGCAGTTCTTC. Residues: CASSYSRTAEQFF.